This TCR beta chain is from a study of OX40 agonist ivuxolimab in advanced cancers. Data came from immunoSEQ multiplex PCR; TCRdb stores just in-frame clones and leaves some out. Of around 40,000 clones in the sample, roughly 80% were seen once. The germline V gene encodes CDR1 MGHRA and CDR2 YSYEKL. V lost 2 bases and J 7 bases, leaving 18 bases between the germline ends. CDR3 length equals 15 residues. This sequence originates from an adult with an advanced solid tumor such as melanoma, head and neck, liver or kidney cancer. Specimen: CD4+ or CD8+ T cells sorted from blood, collected in a trial of the OX40 agonist ivuxolimab. V usage is TRBV4-1 and J usage is TRBJ2-7; D is uncertain. For the CDR3, the DNA is TGCGCCAGCAGCCAATGGAGTCAGCCGTCCAGGGAGCAGTACTTC. It codes for CASSQWSQPSREQYF.